Listed here is a single TCR beta chain. The germline gives CDR1 LGHNA, CDR2 YNFKEQ. The CDR3 loop spans 16 amino acids. V was clipped by 1 base and J by 5 bases; unmatched bases: 8. Grouping used clinical history reported by participants in a survey and questionnaire. Original methodology: Researchers report that nucleated cell counts were estimated from reference gene primer amplification. Sequencing used immunoSEQ multiplex PCR; TCRdb keeps in-frame clones, though not all of them. V and J calls and clone size follow that table, whereas D and trimming were derived from the DNA. Of about 140,000 clones in the sample, over 75% were seen once. The sample comes from a study of blood T cell repertoires in COVID-19. Whole-study context: Cohort 3 recovered donors had two negative PCRs, clearance, or symptom resolution.

The chain couples TRBV4-2 to TRBJ2-5; 9 positions match TRBD1. Sequenced sample: PBMCs or T cells enriched from blood (not recorded which). The source of this sequence is a middle-aged man in a cohort exposed to, infected with or recovered from COVID-19 (not recorded which). This CDR3 reads CASSQVGTGGEETQYF. The CDR3 bases are TGTGCCAGCAGCCAAGTCGGCACAGGGGGCGAGGAGACCCAGTACTTC.